The clone carrying this TCR beta chain was seen a few times. The authors ran a second PCR of roughly 6 to 12 cycles using a sample-barcoded 5' primer and a J-beta primer mix. TCRdb reanalysed the 5' RACE reads using MiXCR and keeps one entry per CDR3 protein. Of approximately 800,000 distinct CDR3 sequences in the sample, about half were seen once. Trimming took off 1 base at V and 5 bases at J, with 12 bases between the two ends. The CDR3 totals 14 residues. Germline CDR1 and CDR2: DFQATT and SNEGSKA (reference sequence). These data come from a study of blood T cells in healthy people across ages. The donors, all healthy, were Caucasians living in Russia, aged about 6 to 90. Drawn from each donor were 7.5 to 10 milliliters of peripheral blood.

The chain recombines TRBV20-1 with TRBJ2-1, with D maybe TRBD2 (6 bases). This receptor was obtained from an elderly man in good health. Material: blood. The CDR3 region is CSARAPGLHNEQFF. The CDR3 bases are TGCAGTGCTAGAGCTCCGGGACTTCACAATGAGCAGTTCTTC.